These 11 T cell receptor beta chains were sequenced from one sample in a study of cytotoxic CD8 clonotypes in ibrutinib-treated CLL. The protocol was immunoSEQ multiplex PCR, while the TCRdb copy is restricted to in-frame clones and leaves out a portion. The repertoire includes about 130,000 clones, 75% to 85% of them detected once, and 13% sits in the top ten. This material consisted of PBMCs, taken after 12 months of ibrutinib treatment. The receptors derive from a human donor with chronic lymphocytic leukemia.

The rearrangement links TRBV5-4 to TRBJ1-2; weak D call: TRBD1 (6 bases). This CDR3 is 15 amino acids long. V was clipped by 1 base and J by 5 bases, with 15 bases between them. Germline CDR1 SGHNT, CDR2 YYREEE (reference sequence). The DNA of the CDR3 is TGTGCCAGCAGCTTGTCTACAGGGTTTTTTTATGGCTACACCTTC. Residues: CASSLSTGFFYGYTF.

The rearrangement joins TRBV5-4 to TRBJ1-1; D gene unclear. Per the germline V gene, CDR1 is SGHNT and CDR2 is YYREEE (reference sequence). The V end lost 1 base, the J end lost 1 base, and 11 bases lay between the germline ends. CDR3 length: 15 amino acids. Here the CDR3 reads CASSLIAGQNTEAFF. CDR3 nucleotide sequence: TGTGCCAGCAGCTTGATTGCAGGCCAGAACACTGAAGCTTTCTTT.

V is TRBV29-1 and J is TRBJ2-1, with 8 bases aligning to TRBD2. The V gene end was trimmed by 6 bases and the J gene end by 2 bases; junction bases not matched to a gene: 21. This CDR3 comprises 19 residues. Germline V gene data show CDR1 as SQVTM and CDR2 as ANQGSEA. CDR3 bases: TGCAGCGTGGTCAGCAGGGGCCCTAAACTAGCGGACACCTACAATGAGCAGTTCTTC. Translating it yields CSVVSRGPKLADTYNEQFF.

The chain is built from TRBV7-2 and TRBJ1-2, with TRBD1 as a possible D gene (6 bases). Per the germline V gene, CDR1 is SGHTA and CDR2 is FQGNSA. This CDR3 is built from 14 residues. V lost 2 bases to trimming and J lost 4 bases, with 11 bases between them. CDR3 coding DNA: TGTGCCAGCAGCTTACAGGGGAGAGGCTATGGCTACACCTTC. Translating gives CASSLQGRGYGYTF.

This chain joins TRBV19 and TRBJ1-2; no reliable D call. V lost 2 bases to trimming and J lost 7 bases, with 5 bases between them. This CDR3 spans 11 amino acids. The V gene's germline CDR1 is LNHDA and CDR2 SQIVND (reference sequence). CDR3 protein: CASSIPGGYTF. The CDR3 nucleotides are TGTGCCAGTAGTATACCAGGTGGCTACACCTTC.

This chain connects TRBV7-3 to TRBJ2-2; 8 nucleotides match TRBD1. Looked up from germline, CDR1 is SGHTA and CDR2 is FQGTGA. After removal of 5 bases from V and 4 bases from J, the junction contained 6 bases not matched to a gene. This CDR3 comprises 15 residues. CDR3 sequence: CASSLRGLGTGELFF. The CDR3 DNA sequence: TGTGCCAGCAGCCTCAGGGGGCTAGGCACCGGGGAGCTGTTTTTT.

The chain has TRBV5-1 and TRBJ1-2, with D perhaps TRBD1 (6 bases). V lost 4 bases and J lost 4, with 11 bases in between. Germline lookup yields CDR1 SGHRS and CDR2 YFSETQ. The CDR3 spans 13 residues. CDR3 residues: CASSKDSSYGYTF. CDR3 bases: TGCGCCAGCAGCAAGGACAGCTCCTATGGCTACACCTTC.

This clone has just one count. V and J are TRBV4-1 and TRBJ2-3, with D unresolved. CDR3 length: 13 residues. Germline CDR1 is MGHRA and CDR2 is YSYEKL. V lost 0 bases and J 2 bases, leaving 3 bases between the germline ends. The CDR3 nucleotides read TGCGCCAGCAGCCAAGAGGACACAGATACGCAGTATTTT. Protein product: CASSQEDTDTQYF.

The rearrangement links TRBV7-2 to TRBJ2-6; TRBD2 matches at 9 bases. Looked up from germline, CDR1 is SGHTA and CDR2 is FQGNSA. V shed 3 bases and J 1 base; nucleotides not matched to a gene: 7. The CDR3 is 18 amino acids. The CDR3 DNA reads TGTGCCAGCAGCTTTATCGGGACTAGCAGATCTGGGGCCAACGTCCTGACTTTC. Translating gives CASSFIGTSRSGANVLTF.

The sample holds a few counts of this clone. V is TRBV30 and J is TRBJ2-7; D ambiguous. V lost 2 bases, J lost 1 base, and 9 bases lay in between. Germline CDR1 GTSNPN, CDR2 SVGIG (reference sequence). The CDR3 runs to 13 residues. The DNA of the CDR3 is TGTGCCTGGAGTTCTTCGAATTCCTACGAGCAGTACTTC. Its protein product is CAWSSSNSYEQYF.

The chain has TRBV19 and TRBJ2-3, with 14 bases identical to TRBD2. The trim removed 4 bases at V and 7 bases at J, leaving 10 bases unmatched. This CDR3 comprises 17 residues. The germline gives CDR1 LNHDA, CDR2 SQIVND (reference sequence). The chain's CDR3 is CASSKGTSGSLVNTQYF. The CDR3 DNA sequence: TGTGCCAGTAGTAAGGGGACTAGCGGGAGTCTCGTAAATACGCAGTATTTT.